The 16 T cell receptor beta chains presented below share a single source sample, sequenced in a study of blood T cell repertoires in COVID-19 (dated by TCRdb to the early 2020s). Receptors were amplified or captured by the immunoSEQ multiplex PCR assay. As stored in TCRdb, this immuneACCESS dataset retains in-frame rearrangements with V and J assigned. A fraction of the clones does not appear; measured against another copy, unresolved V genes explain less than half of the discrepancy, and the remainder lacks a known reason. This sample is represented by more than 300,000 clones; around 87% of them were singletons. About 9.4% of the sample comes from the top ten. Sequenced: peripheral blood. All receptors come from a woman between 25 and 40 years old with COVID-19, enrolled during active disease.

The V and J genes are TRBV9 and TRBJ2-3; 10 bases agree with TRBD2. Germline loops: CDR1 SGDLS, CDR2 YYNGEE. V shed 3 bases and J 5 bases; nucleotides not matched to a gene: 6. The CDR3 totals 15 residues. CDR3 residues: CASSGTSGEIDTQYF. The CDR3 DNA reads TGTGCCAGCAGCGGGACTAGCGGAGAGATAGATACGCAGTATTTT. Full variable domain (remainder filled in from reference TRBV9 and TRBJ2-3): DSGVTQTPKHLITATGQRVTLRCSPRSGDLSVYWYQQSLDQGLQFLIQYYNGEERAKGNILERFSAQQFPDLHSELNLSSLELGDSALYFCASSGTSGEIDTQYFGPGTRLTVL.

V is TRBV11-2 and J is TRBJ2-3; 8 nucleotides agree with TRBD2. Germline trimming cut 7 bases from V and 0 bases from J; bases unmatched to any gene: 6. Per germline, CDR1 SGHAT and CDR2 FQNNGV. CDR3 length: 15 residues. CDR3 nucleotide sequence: TGTGCCAGCACCGTAGCGGGGTCTAGCACAGATACGCAGTATTTT. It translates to CASTVAGSSTDTQYF.

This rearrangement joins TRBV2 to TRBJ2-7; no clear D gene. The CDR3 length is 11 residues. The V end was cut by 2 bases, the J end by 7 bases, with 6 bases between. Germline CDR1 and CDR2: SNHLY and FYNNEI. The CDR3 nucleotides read TGTGCCAGCAGTGAATATAGAGAGCAGTACTTC. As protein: CASSEYREQYF.

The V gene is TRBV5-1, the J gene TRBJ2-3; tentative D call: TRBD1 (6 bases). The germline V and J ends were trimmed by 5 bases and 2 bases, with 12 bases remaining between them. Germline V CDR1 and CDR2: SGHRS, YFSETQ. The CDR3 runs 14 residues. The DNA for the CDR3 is TGCGCCAGCAGTTCTCGGGACACCACAGATACGCAGTATTTT. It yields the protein CASSSRDTTDTQYF.

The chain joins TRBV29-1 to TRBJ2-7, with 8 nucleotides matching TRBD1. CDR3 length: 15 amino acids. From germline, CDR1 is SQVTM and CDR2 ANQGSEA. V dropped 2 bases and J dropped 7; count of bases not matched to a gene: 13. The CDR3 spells CSVEFSGTGQWEQYF. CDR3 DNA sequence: TGCAGCGTTGAATTTTCCGGGACAGGTCAGTGGGAGCAGTACTTC.

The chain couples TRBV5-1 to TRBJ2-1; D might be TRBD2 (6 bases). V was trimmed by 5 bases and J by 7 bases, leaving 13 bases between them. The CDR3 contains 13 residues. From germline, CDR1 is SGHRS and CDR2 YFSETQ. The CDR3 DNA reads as TGCGCCAGCAGAACTAGCTCTGAAAATGAGCAGTTCTTC. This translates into CASRTSSENEQFF. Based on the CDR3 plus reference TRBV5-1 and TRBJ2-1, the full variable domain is KAGVTQTPRYLIKTRGQQVTLSCSPISGHRSVSWYQQTPGQGLQFLFEYFSETQRNKGNFPGRFSGRQFSNSRSEMNVSTLELGDSALYLCASRTSSENEQFFGPGTRLTVL.

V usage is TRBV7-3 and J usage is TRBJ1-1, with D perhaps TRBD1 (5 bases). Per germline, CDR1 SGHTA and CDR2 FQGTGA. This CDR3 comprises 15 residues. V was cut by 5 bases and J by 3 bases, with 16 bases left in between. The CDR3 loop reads CASSDSGGAYTEAFF. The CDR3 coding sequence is TGTGCCAGCAGCGATTCGGGAGGGGCGTACACTGAAGCTTTCTTT.

CDR3 protein: CSASRRGSYEQYF. The CDR3 DNA reads as TGCAGTGCTAGTCGTAGGGGTAGCTACGAGCAGTACTTC. The chain recombines TRBV20-1 with TRBJ2-7; a possible D gene is TRBD1 (5 bases). The germline V and J ends were trimmed by 3 bases and 3 bases, with 12 bases remaining between them. Germline CDR1 and CDR2: DFQATT and SNEGSKA (reference sequence). CDR3 length: 13 amino acids.

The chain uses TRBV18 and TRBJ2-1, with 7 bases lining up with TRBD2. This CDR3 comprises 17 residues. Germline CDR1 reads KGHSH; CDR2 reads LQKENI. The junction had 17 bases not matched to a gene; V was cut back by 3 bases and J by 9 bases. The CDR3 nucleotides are TGTGCCAGCTCACCGAATCGGCCAGCGGGGCCGGGAGGTGAGCAGTTCTTC. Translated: CASSPNRPAGPGGEQFF.

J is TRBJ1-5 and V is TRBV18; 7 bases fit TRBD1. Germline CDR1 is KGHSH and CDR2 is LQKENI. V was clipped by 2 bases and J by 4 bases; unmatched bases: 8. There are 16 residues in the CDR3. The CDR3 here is CASSPSTGAGNQPQHF. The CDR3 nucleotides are TGTGCCAGCTCACCAAGCACAGGGGCAGGAAATCAGCCCCAGCATTTT.

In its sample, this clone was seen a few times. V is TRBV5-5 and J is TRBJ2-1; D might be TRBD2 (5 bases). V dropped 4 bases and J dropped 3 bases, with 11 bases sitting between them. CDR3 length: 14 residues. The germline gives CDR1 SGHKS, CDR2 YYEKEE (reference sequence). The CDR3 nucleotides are TGTGCCAGCAGCACAGAGGGTTTCTACAATGAGCAGTTCTTC. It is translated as CASSTEGFYNEQFF.

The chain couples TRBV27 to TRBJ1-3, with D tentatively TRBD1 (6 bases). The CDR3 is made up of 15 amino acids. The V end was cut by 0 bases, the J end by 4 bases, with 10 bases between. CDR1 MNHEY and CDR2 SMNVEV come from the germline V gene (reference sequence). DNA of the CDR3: TGTGCCAGCAGTTTATCGGGGGGGCTCGGAAACACCATATATTTT. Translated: CASSLSGGLGNTIYF.

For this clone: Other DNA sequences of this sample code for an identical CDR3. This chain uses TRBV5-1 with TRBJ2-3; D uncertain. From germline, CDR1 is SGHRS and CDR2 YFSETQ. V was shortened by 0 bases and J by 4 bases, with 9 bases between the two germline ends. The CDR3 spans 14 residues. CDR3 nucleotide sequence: TGCGCCAGCAGCTTGGGAGGAAACCCAGATACGCAGTATTTT. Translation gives CASSLGGNPDTQYF.

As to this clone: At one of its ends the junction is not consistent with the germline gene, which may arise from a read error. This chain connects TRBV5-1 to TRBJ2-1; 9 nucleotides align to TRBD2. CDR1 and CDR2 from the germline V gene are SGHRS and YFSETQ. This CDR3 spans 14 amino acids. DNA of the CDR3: TGCGCCAGCTGCTTAGCGGGAGCGTACAATGAGCAGTTCTTC. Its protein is CASCLAGAYNEQFF.

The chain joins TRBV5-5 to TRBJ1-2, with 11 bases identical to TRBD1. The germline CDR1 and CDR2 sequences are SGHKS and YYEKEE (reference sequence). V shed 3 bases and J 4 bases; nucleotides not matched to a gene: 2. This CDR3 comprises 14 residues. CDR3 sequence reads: CASSWTGGGYGYTF. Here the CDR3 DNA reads TGTGCCAGCAGCTGGACAGGGGGCGGCTATGGCTACACCTTC.

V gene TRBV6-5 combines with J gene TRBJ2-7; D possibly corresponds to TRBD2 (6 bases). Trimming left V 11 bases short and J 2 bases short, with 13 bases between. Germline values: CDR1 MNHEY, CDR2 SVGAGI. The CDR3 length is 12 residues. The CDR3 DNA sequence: TGTGCCGGGGGACTCGGCACCTACGAGCAGTACTTC. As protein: CAGGLGTYEQYF.